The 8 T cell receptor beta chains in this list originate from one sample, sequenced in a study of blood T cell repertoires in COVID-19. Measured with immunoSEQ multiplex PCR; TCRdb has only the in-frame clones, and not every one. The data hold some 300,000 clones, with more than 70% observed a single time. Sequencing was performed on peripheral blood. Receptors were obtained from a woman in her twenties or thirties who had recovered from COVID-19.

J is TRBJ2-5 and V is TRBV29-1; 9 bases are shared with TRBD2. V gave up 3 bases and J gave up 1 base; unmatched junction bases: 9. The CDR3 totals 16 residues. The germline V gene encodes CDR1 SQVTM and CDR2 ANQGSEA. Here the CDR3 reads CSVEGETSGFQETQYF. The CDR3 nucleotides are TGCAGCGTTGAGGGAGAGACTAGCGGATTCCAAGAGACCCAGTACTTC.

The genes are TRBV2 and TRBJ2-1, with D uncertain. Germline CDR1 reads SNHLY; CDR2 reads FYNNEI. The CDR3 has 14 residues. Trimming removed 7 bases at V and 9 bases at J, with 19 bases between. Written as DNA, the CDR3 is TGTGCCAGCAACCTAGTCCCCCTTATTGGTGAGCAGTTCTTC. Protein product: CASNLVPLIGEQFF.

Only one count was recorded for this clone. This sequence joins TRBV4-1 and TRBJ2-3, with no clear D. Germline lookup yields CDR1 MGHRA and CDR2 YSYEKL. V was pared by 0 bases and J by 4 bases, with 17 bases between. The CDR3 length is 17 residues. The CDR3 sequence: CASSQDARPGKADTQYF. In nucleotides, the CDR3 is TGCGCCAGCAGCCAAGATGCTCGGCCAGGTAAAGCAGATACGCAGTATTTT.

CDR3 residues: CASRPTGLSGAFF. The CDR3 DNA reads as TGTGCCAGCAGACCGACAGGGCTTAGCGGAGCTTTCTTT. The J gene is TRBJ1-1, the V gene TRBV28; TRBD1 agrees at 7 bases. CDR3 size: 13 residues. Germline-derived CDR1 and CDR2 are MDHEN and SYDVKM. V shed 6 bases and J 10 bases; nucleotides not matched to a gene: 11.

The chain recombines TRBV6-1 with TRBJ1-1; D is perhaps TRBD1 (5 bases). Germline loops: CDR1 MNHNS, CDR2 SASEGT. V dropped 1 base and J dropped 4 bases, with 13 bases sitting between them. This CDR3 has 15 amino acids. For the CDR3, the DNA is TGTGCCAGCAGTGAAGATGGCCGGAGGGGCACTGAAGCTTTCTTT. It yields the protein CASSEDGRRGTEAFF.

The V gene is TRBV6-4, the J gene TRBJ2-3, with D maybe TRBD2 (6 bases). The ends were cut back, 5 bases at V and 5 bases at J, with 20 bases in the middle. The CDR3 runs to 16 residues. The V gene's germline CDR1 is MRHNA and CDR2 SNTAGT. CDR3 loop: CASSRLGGSVVDTQYF. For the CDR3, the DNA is TGTGCCAGCAGTAGATTGGGAGGATCAGTGGTAGATACGCAGTATTTT.

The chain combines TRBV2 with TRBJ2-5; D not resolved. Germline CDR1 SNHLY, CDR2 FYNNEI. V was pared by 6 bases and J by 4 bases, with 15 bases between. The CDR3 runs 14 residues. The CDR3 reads CASSEFVTLETQYF. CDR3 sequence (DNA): TGTGCCAGCAGCGAATTCGTTACTCTAGAGACCCAGTACTTC.

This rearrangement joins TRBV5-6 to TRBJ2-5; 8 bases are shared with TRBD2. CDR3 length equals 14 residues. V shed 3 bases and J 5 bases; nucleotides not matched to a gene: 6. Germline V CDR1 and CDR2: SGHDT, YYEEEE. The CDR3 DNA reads TGTGCCAGCAGCTCCGGGGGGGCCTGGGAGACCCAGTACTTC. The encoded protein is CASSSGGAWETQYF.